This T cell receptor (beta chain) is drawn from a study of blood T cell repertoires in COVID-19. Across the study: COVID-19 samples collected from the United States, Italy and Spain covered acute and convalescent phases. Sample material is recorded as cDNA or gDNA derived from T cells, B-cell-depleted T cells, or PBMCs.

The CDR3 is 15 amino acids. V was pared by 4 bases and J by 4 bases, with 16 bases between. Per the germline V gene, CDR1 is MNHEY and CDR2 is SVGAGI. Original handling: Researchers report that nucleated cell counts were estimated from reference gene primer amplification. TCRdb keeps only in-frame clones here, not all; method: immunoSEQ multiplex PCR. V and J calls and clone size come straight from that table; D and trimming were deduced from the DNA. The sample has over 200,000 clones, over 80% seen once. The chain recombines TRBV6-5 with TRBJ1-2, with a tentative D call TRBD1 (5 bases). The specimen was peripheral blood. The TCR was taken from a man aged 35 to 55 with acute or convalescent COVID-19. The CDR3 reads CASSSPQVLIYGYTF. CDR3 DNA: TGTGCCAGCAGTTCCCCACAGGTTCTCATCTATGGCTACACCTTC.